The 16 T cell receptor beta chains reported below all come from one sample, sequenced in a study of OX40 agonist ivuxolimab in advanced cancers. The assay was immunoSEQ multiplex PCR, and TCRdb's table has in-frame clones only and misses some. The table has more than 60,000 clones, 87% seen once. Sequencing used CD4+ or CD8+ T cells sorted from blood, obtained in a trial of the OX40 agonist ivuxolimab. The source of these receptors is an adult with an advanced solid tumor such as melanoma, head and neck, liver or kidney cancer.

The chain carries TRBV5-1 and TRBJ2-7; D gene ambiguous. This CDR3 is 16 amino acids long. Germline loops: CDR1 SGHRS, CDR2 YFSETQ. V lost 1 base to trimming and J lost 1 base, with 15 bases between them. Here the CDR3 reads CASSLLVGAVSYEQYF. CDR3 DNA: TGCGCCAGCAGCTTGCTCGTGGGCGCCGTTTCCTACGAGCAGTACTTC.

The chain has TRBV7-2 and TRBJ2-1; 8 bases agree with TRBD1. The V gene end was trimmed by 0 bases and the J gene end by 6 bases; junction bases not matched to a gene: 4. CDR3 length: 15 residues. Germline assignment: CDR1 SGHTA and CDR2 FQGNSA. The CDR3 DNA sequence: TGTGCCAGCAGCTTAGCAGGACAGGGAGGCAATGAGCAGTTCTTC. Its protein is CASSLAGQGGNEQFF.

The chain joins TRBV19 to TRBJ2-2; D is perhaps TRBD2 (7 bases). Per the germline V gene, CDR1 is LNHDA and CDR2 is SQIVND (reference sequence). The V and J ends lost 3 bases and 5 bases respectively, with 13 bases between them. The CDR3 has 15 residues. The CDR3 nucleotides are TGTGCCAGTAGTATCGGTGCGGGGGCGACCGGGGAGCTGTTTTTT. It is translated as CASSIGAGATGELFF. Full variable domain (outside the CDR3, taken from reference TRBV19 and TRBJ2-2): DGGITQSPKYLFRKEGQNVTLSCEQNLNHDAMYWYRQDPGQGLRLIYYSQIVNDFQKGDIAEGYSVSREKKESFPLTVTSAQKNPTAFYLCASSIGAGATGELFFGEGSRLTVL.

The J gene is TRBJ1-2, the V gene TRBV19, with TRBD1 matching over 7 bases. The CDR3 is 14 amino acids. After removal of 4 bases from V and 4 bases from J, the junction contained 6 bases not matched to a gene. The germline gives CDR1 LNHDA, CDR2 SQIVND (reference sequence). CDR3 bases: TGTGCCAGTAGTACGTCGGACAGGTTCTATGGCTACACCTTC. This translates into CASSTSDRFYGYTF.

This rearrangement joins TRBV28 to TRBJ2-7; possible D gene TRBD1, 5 bases. CDR1 and CDR2 from the germline V gene are MDHEN and SYDVKM. V lost 1 base and J lost 5, with 12 bases in between. CDR3 length: 14 amino acids. The CDR3 DNA is TGTGCCAGCAGTTTATCAGGGCCTGGGAACGAGCAGTACTTC. This translates into CASSLSGPGNEQYF.

This chain connects TRBV7-9 to TRBJ2-7; D call uncertain. Germline CDR1 SEHNR, CDR2 FQNEAQ (reference sequence). Trimming removed 0 bases from V and 6 bases from J, with 9 bases in between. This CDR3 is built from 13 residues. The CDR3 sequence: CASSLASLVEQYF. The CDR3 bases are TGTGCCAGCAGCTTAGCGTCTTTAGTCGAGCAGTACTTC.

The chain has TRBV2 and TRBJ2-1; D may correspond to TRBD1 or TRBD2 (6 bases each). Germline loops: CDR1 SNHLY, CDR2 FYNNEI. This CDR3 is built from 13 residues. The V end was cut by 7 bases, the J end by 4 bases, with 11 bases between. The CDR3 nucleotides are TGTGCCAGCACCGGGGGCGGTTACAATGAGCAGTTCTTC. Encoded protein: CASTGGGYNEQFF. The whole variable domain, filled in from reference TRBV2 and TRBJ2-1, reads EPEVTQTPSHQVTQMGQEVILRCVPISNHLYFYWYRQILGQKVEFLVSFYNNEISEKSEIFDDQFSVERPDGSNFTLKIRSTKLEDSAMYFCASTGGGYNEQFFGPGTRLTVL.

The chain combines TRBV6-5 with TRBJ1-3, with 8 bases identical to TRBD1. The germline gives CDR1 MNHEY, CDR2 SVGAGI. The ends lost 2 bases at V and 2 bases at J; junction bases unmatched: 2. The CDR3 is made up of 15 amino acids. DNA of the CDR3: TGTGCCAGCAGTTACGGACAGGGAGCTGGAAACACCATATATTTT. Translating it yields CASSYGQGAGNTIYF.

The rearrangement joins TRBV7-8 to TRBJ2-2; TRBD2 agrees at 14 bases. CDR1 and CDR2 (germline): SGHVS, FQNEAQ. The CDR3 has 16 amino acids. J gave up 4 bases and V 7 bases, and 5 bases lay outside the gene matches. The CDR3 here is CASKSGTSGGTGELFF. For the CDR3, the DNA is TGTGCCAGCAAATCCGGGACTAGCGGGGGCACCGGGGAGCTGTTTTTT.

V gene TRBV2 combines with J gene TRBJ1-4; D is undetermined. Trimming left V 3 bases short and J 8 bases short, with 10 bases between. Germline V gene sequence: CDR1 SNHLY, CDR2 FYNNEI. The CDR3 covers 13 residues. CDR3 in amino acids: CASSDPGEEKLFF. In nucleotides, the CDR3 is TGTGCCAGCAGTGACCCGGGAGAGGAAAAACTGTTTTTT. Full variable domain (outside the CDR3, taken from reference TRBV2 and TRBJ1-4): EPEVTQTPSHQVTQMGQEVILRCVPISNHLYFYWYRQILGQKVEFLVSFYNNEISEKSEIFDDQFSVERPDGSNFTLKIRSTKLEDSAMYFCASSDPGEEKLFFGSGTQLSVL.

V and J are TRBV21-1 and TRBJ2-1. TRBV21-1 is reported as a pseudogene. The CDR3 runs to 13 residues. CDR3 sequence reads: CASLFGNHDEQFF. For the CDR3, the DNA is TGTGCCAGCCTTTTTGGGAATCACGATGAGCAGTTCTTC.

The chain combines TRBV5-1 with TRBJ2-1; 8 bases align to TRBD2. In germline, CDR1 is SGHRS, CDR2 YFSETQ. V dropped 0 bases and J dropped 4; count of bases not matched to a gene: 12. There are 18 residues in the CDR3. Here the CDR3 reads CASSLGRWSGGRYNEQFF. In DNA, the CDR3 is TGCGCCAGCAGCTTGGGGAGGTGGAGCGGGGGTAGATACAATGAGCAGTTCTTC.

This clone was picked up one time. Germline is not matched at one junction end, which may reflect a read error. The chain employs TRBV5-6 and TRBJ2-3; TRBD1 or TRBD2 may be the D gene (5 bases each). The germline V gene encodes CDR1 SGHDT and CDR2 YYEEEE. There are 14 residues in the CDR3. The CDR3 region is CASTPLRGTDTRYF. The CDR3 nucleotides read TGTGCCAGCACCCCTCTTCGGGGCACAGATACGCGGTATTTT. The complete variable domain, with remaining parts taken from reference TRBV5-6 and TRBJ2-3, reads DAGVTQSPTHLIKTRGQQVTLRCSPKSGHDTVSWYQQALGQGPQFIFQYYEEEERQRGNFPDRFSGHQFPNYSSELNVNALLLGDSALYLCASTPLRGTDTRYFGPGTRLTVL.

The chain uses TRBV12-5 and TRBJ2-1; 11 bases match TRBD2. After removal of 2 bases from V and 10 bases from J, the junction contained 7 bases not matched to a gene. Germline values: CDR1 LGHNT, CDR2 FRNRAP. This CDR3 is 15 amino acids long. The CDR3 nucleotides are TGTGCTAGTGGTTTGACTAGCGGGAGTGGTACGGAGCAGTTCTTC. It translates to CASGLTSGSGTEQFF.

This clone has only a few counts. V usage is TRBV7-8 and J usage is TRBJ1-2; 7 bases match TRBD1. V shed 1 base and J 2 bases; nucleotides not matched to a gene: 4. The V gene's germline CDR1 is SGHVS and CDR2 FQNEAQ. The CDR3 loop spans 15 amino acids. The CDR3 DNA is TGTGCCAGCAGCTTAGTGTCGGGACAGAACTATGGCTACACCTTC. This codes for CASSLVSGQNYGYTF.

The table lists this clone with a count of one. The chain joins TRBV18 to TRBJ2-5; 7 nucleotides match TRBD1. Per germline, CDR1 KGHSH and CDR2 LQKENI. J gave up 9 bases and V 2 bases, and 12 bases lay outside the gene matches. The CDR3 is 15 amino acids. CDR3 sequence: CASSPSEQGLHSQYF. DNA for the CDR3: TGTGCCAGCTCACCAAGTGAACAGGGGCTTCATTCCCAGTACTTC.